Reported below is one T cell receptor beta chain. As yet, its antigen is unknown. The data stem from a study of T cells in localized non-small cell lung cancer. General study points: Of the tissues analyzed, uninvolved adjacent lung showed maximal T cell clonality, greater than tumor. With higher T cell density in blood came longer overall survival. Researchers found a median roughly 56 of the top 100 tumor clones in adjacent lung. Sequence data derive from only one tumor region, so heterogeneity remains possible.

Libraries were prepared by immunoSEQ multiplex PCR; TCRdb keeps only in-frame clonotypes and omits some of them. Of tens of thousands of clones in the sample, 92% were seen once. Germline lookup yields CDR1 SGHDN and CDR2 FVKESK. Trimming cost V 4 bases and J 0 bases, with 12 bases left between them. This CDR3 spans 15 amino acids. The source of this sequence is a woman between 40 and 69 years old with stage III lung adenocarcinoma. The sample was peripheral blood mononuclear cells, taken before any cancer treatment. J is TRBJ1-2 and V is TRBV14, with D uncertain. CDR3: CASSPQYYSNYGYTF. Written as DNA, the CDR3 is TGTGCCAGCAGCCCTCAGTACTACTCTAACTATGGCTACACCTTC.